A single sample is the source of the 19 T cell receptor beta chains below, sequenced in a study of shared clonotypes between healthy human individuals. Terminally differentiated effector memory CD45RA+ cells were left out of the naive CD8 fraction, which was CD45RO-negative and positively selected for CCR7. Here immunoSEQ multiplex PCR was the method, and the copy in TCRdb shows in-frame clones only, minus some. The sample gives some 2.1 million clones, 85% to 95% of which show up once; 0.9% to 1.3% is in the top ten. The sequencing input was naive CD8+ T cells sorted from blood. Source of these receptors: a young man in good health.

The chain is built from TRBV29-1 and TRBJ2-3; possible D gene TRBD2, 7 bases. Trimming removed 5 bases from V and 1 base from J, with 28 bases in between. The CDR3 sequence is 19 residues long. Per germline, CDR1 SQVTM and CDR2 ANQGSEA. CDR3 bases: TGCAGCGTTACCGGGACACTTCTTCTCCGGGGGGCCCGCACAGATACGCAGTATTTT. Protein: CSVTGTLLLRGARTDTQYF.

DNA for the CDR3: TGCAGCGCCGAACCTTCAAACACCGGGGAGCTGTTTTTT. Protein: CSAEPSNTGELFF. The chain links TRBV29-1 to TRBJ2-2; D call uncertain. V was cut by 7 bases and J by 2 bases, with 11 bases left in between. CDR1 is SQVTM and CDR2 is ANQGSEA in the germline V gene. CDR3 length: 13 residues.

This chain uses TRBV30 with TRBJ2-7, with D hard to call. With 1 base removed from V and 4 bases from J, the gap between germline ends came to 11 bases. Germline CDR1 is GTSNPN and CDR2 is SVGIG (reference sequence). This CDR3 comprises 13 residues. The CDR3, as DNA: TGTGCCTGGAGTGGCACAAGGGAATACGAGCAGTACTTC. As protein: CAWSGTREYEQYF.

This clone has a single count. The chain is built from TRBV11-2 and TRBJ1-1, with 8 bases fitting TRBD1. From germline, CDR1 is SGHAT and CDR2 FQNNGV. The trim removed 0 bases at V and 4 bases at J, leaving 4 bases unmatched. The CDR3 is made up of 15 amino acids. Here the CDR3 DNA reads TGTGCCAGCAGCTTAGATCAGGGGGCGGCCACTGAAGCTTTCTTT. Its protein product is CASSLDQGAATEAFF.

This clone was detected a few times. The chain combines TRBV19 with TRBJ1-5; 8 bases agree with TRBD1. V was clipped by 5 bases and J by 5 bases; unmatched bases: 8. The CDR3 sequence is 15 residues long. Germline V CDR1 and CDR2: LNHDA, SQIVND (reference sequence). CDR3 nucleotide sequence: TGTGCCAGTAGTGAAGACGACAGGGGTCATCAGCCCCAGCATTTT. Translated, it gives CASSEDDRGHQPQHF. The variable domain in full, completed from reference TRBV19 and TRBJ1-5, reads DGGITQSPKYLFRKEGQNVTLSCEQNLNHDAMYWYRQDPGQGLRLIYYSQIVNDFQKGDIAEGYSVSREKKESFPLTVTSAQKNPTAFYLCASSEDDRGHQPQHFGDGTRLSIL.

The J gene is TRBJ2-7, the V gene TRBV5-1; weak D call: TRBD2 (5 bases). The CDR3 has 16 amino acids. The V end was cut by 0 bases, the J end by 0 bases, with 13 bases between. CDR1 is SGHRS, CDR2 YFSETQ, per germline. CDR3 nucleotide sequence: TGCGCCAGCAGCTTGGCCGCGGGTGCAGACTCCTACGAGCAGTACTTC. Its protein product is CASSLAAGADSYEQYF.

This clone came up once. The V call is TRBV2, the J call TRBJ2-5; D might be TRBD2 (6 bases). Germline CDR1 SNHLY, CDR2 FYNNEI. Trimming cost V 3 bases and J 5 bases, with 19 bases left between them. The CDR3 sequence is 16 residues long. CDR3 coding DNA: TGTGCCAGCAGTGATTCCGGGACTGAAGCTTTTGAGACCCAGTACTTC. It codes for CASSDSGTEAFETQYF.

The chain has TRBV9 and TRBJ2-1; TRBD1 agrees at 9 bases. There are 15 residues in the CDR3. V lost 1 base and J lost 7; bases outside the gene matches: 6. Germline V gene sequence: CDR1 SGDLS, CDR2 YYNGEE. CDR3 DNA: TGTGCCAGCAGCGTATCTGGGACAGGGTTTAATGAGCAGTTCTTC. The encoded protein is CASSVSGTGFNEQFF.

The chain employs TRBV18 and TRBJ2-7; D possibly corresponds to TRBD1 (6 bases). This CDR3 contains 14 residues. CDR1 and CDR2 (germline): KGHSH, LQKENI. With 5 bases removed from V and 1 base from J, the gap between germline ends came to 12 bases. The CDR3 sequence: CASSAQGVSYEQYF. Written as DNA, the CDR3 is TGTGCCAGCTCAGCACAGGGTGTGTCCTACGAGCAGTACTTC.

The chain uses TRBV5-4 and TRBJ2-5, with unresolved D. The CDR3 covers 14 residues. From germline, CDR1 is SGHNT and CDR2 YYREEE (reference sequence). V lost 0 bases and J lost 4, with 10 bases in between. CDR3 loop: CASSLAGSRETQYF. Here the CDR3 DNA reads TGTGCCAGCAGCTTGGCCGGCAGTAGAGAGACCCAGTACTTC.

This clone has just one count. The chain employs TRBV4-1 and TRBJ1-1; 7 nucleotides match TRBD1. Germline assignment: CDR1 MGHRA and CDR2 YSYEKL. This CDR3 has 15 residues. V trimming: 1 base; J trimming: 7 bases; junction bases outside the gene matches: 9. The CDR3 nucleotides are TGCGCCAGCAGCCAAGTCCCGGGACAGTTAATTGAAGCTTTCTTT. It translates to CASSQVPGQLIEAFF.

The chain is built from TRBV13 and TRBJ1-5, with 8 bases identical to TRBD1. The CDR3 covers 14 residues. V lost 4 bases and J lost 7; bases outside the gene matches: 6. CDR1 and CDR2 from the germline V gene are PRHDT and FYEKMQ (reference sequence). In DNA, the CDR3 is TGTGCCAGCAGCTACCAGGGGGCCGGACAGCCCCAGCATTTT. Its protein is CASSYQGAGQPQHF.

V gene TRBV13 combines with J gene TRBJ1-4; D gene unclear. The CDR3 length is 14 residues. V was cut by 4 bases and J by 3 bases, with 9 bases left in between. Germline V gene sequence: CDR1 PRHDT, CDR2 FYEKMQ (reference sequence). The CDR3 loop is CASSWASANEKLFF. CDR3 DNA: TGTGCCAGCAGCTGGGCGTCCGCTAATGAAAAACTGTTTTTT.

To note about this clone: This same CDR3 is encoded by further DNA sequences in the sample. The chain is built from TRBV27 and TRBJ2-7; the D call may be TRBD1 or TRBD2 (5 bases each). V dropped 2 bases and J dropped 4 bases, with 9 bases sitting between them. The germline V gene encodes CDR1 MNHEY and CDR2 SMNVEV (reference sequence). The CDR3 has 13 residues. The DNA of the CDR3 is TGTGCCAGCAGTTTAGGGACGGATTACGAGCAGTACTTC. This codes for CASSLGTDYEQYF.

The V call is TRBV4-3, the J call TRBJ2-5; weak D call: TRBD2 (5 bases). The length of the CDR3 is 15 residues. Trimming shortened V by 4 bases and J by 5 bases, and 17 bases separated the two germline ends. Germline V gene data show CDR1 as LGHNA and CDR2 as YSLEER. The CDR3 reads CASSRLLAGPETQYF. CDR3 nucleotide sequence: TGCGCCAGCAGCCGGCTTCTAGCAGGTCCTGAGACCCAGTACTTC.

The genes are TRBV7-2 and TRBJ2-3, with D perhaps TRBD2 (6 bases). Looked up from germline, CDR1 is SGHTA and CDR2 is FQGNSA. The CDR3 covers 13 residues. Between the trimmed V and J ends, which lost 7 bases and 5 bases, there was a span of 13 bases. CDR3 protein: CASNSLGGDTQYF. The DNA for the CDR3 is TGTGCCAGCAACTCGCTGGGGGGAGATACGCAGTATTTT.

This chain links TRBV25-1 with TRBJ2-7; TRBD2 is a possible D gene (6 bases). Germline CDR1 and CDR2: MGHDK and SYGVNS. Trimming left V 6 bases short and J 6 bases short, with 21 bases between. The length of the CDR3 is 15 residues. CDR3 nucleotides: TGTGCCAGCAGGGGACGCGGCGGGAAGGTGAGCGAGCAGTACTTC. Translation gives CASRGRGGKVSEQYF.

V and J are TRBV27 and TRBJ2-3; D perhaps matches TRBD1 (6 bases). The V gene's germline CDR1 is MNHEY and CDR2 SMNVEV (reference sequence). Trimming cost V 6 bases and J 6 bases, with 19 bases left between them. The CDR3 covers 15 residues. CDR3 in DNA: TGTGCCAGCAGGGGGCTGGGTCCGAGGGGGGATACGCAGTATTTT. Translating it yields CASRGLGPRGDTQYF.

This clone has just one count. This chain joins TRBV4-1 and TRBJ2-5; TRBD2 is a possible D gene (6 bases). CDR1 is MGHRA, CDR2 YSYEKL, per germline. The CDR3 extends over 15 amino acids. V was cut by 2 bases and J by 1 base, with 11 bases left in between. CDR3 nucleotide sequence: TGCGCCAGCAGCCAACCCGCGGGGAGCCAAGAGACCCAGTACTTC. This codes for CASSQPAGSQETQYF.